This TCR beta chain was sequenced for a study of blood T cell repertoires in COVID-19. Study as a whole: Some COVID-19 samples were acute and others convalescent; all came from the United States, Italy and Spain. T cells, B-cell-depleted T cells, or PBMCs supplied cDNA or gDNA.

In the source study's methods: Estimated nucleated cell counts came from reference gene primer amplification. Profiling relied on immunoSEQ multiplex PCR, and the TCRdb table lists in-frame clones only, not all of them. The D gene and trimming were derived from the DNA, and the V and J assignments and clone size from that table. The table has some 50,000 clones, 85% to 90% seen once; the top ten hold around 30%. The sequenced material came from peripheral blood. The TCR was taken from a human donor in a cohort sampled during active COVID-19.

The CDR3 is CASSLAGGANQPQHF. DNA for the CDR3: TGCGCCAGCAGCTTGGCTGGGGGCGCAAATCAGCCCCAGCATTTT. The chain uses TRBV5-1 and TRBJ1-5, with D perhaps TRBD1 (6 bases). CDR1 SGHRS and CDR2 YFSETQ come from the germline V gene. V lost 0 bases, J lost 4 bases, and 11 bases lay in between. This CDR3 contains 15 residues.